Listed here are 16 T cell receptor beta chains from one sample, sequenced in a study of T cells in Graves' hyperthyroidism and ophthalmopathy. Amplification yielded TCR beta CDR3 regions, with RNA transcripts as the source. HTBI primers were employed in a first-round RT-PCR of the TCR CDR3. Via MiXCR, TCRdb re-called the multiplex PCR reads, giving one row per CDR3 protein. This sample has 750,000 to 900,000 distinct CDR3 sequences; around 38% occur once, and the top ten carry around 9.3%. The sequencing input was blood. Every receptor here comes from a young man with Graves' hyperthyroidism.

This clonotype was seen at least ten times. The genes are TRBV29-1 and TRBJ2-6; D may match TRBD1 or TRBD2 (5 bases each). The CDR3 runs to 14 residues. Trimming removed 5 bases at V and 2 bases at J, with 10 bases between. Germline values: CDR1 SQVTM, CDR2 ANQGSEA. The CDR3 bases are TGCAGCGTTACCGGGACGGCTGGGGCCAACGTCCTGACTTTC. Protein: CSVTGTAGANVLTF.

This chain joins TRBV20-1 and TRBJ2-7; a weak D match, TRBD1 (7 bases). Per the germline V gene, CDR1 is DFQATT and CDR2 is SNEGSKA (reference sequence). V dropped 4 bases and J dropped 6 bases, with 19 bases sitting between them. The CDR3 contains 14 residues. The CDR3 region has the DNA TGCAGTGCTACCCTACCAGGGGGGTCTACCGAGCAGTACTTC. It specifies CSATLPGGSTEQYF.

The chain couples TRBV12-3 or TRBV12-4 to TRBJ2-5; TRBD1 matches 11 bases. The CDR3 runs to 16 residues. The ends lost 6 bases at V and 5 bases at J; junction bases unmatched: 11. The CDR3 sequence: CASSEKGQGAMETQYF. In DNA, the CDR3 is TGTGCCAGCAGCGAAAAAGGACAGGGGGCGATGGAGACCCAGTACTTC.

A few counts support this clonotype. The J gene is TRBJ2-5, the V gene TRBV13; the match to TRBD1 covers 7 bases. Unmatched junction bases numbered 7, after V lost 6 bases and J lost 0 bases. This CDR3 comprises 15 residues. Germline V gene lookup returns CDR1 PRHDT and CDR2 FYEKMQ (reference sequence). CDR3 nucleotide sequence: TGTGCCAGCAGTCCCGGGACAGCGTACCAAGAGACCCAGTACTTC. It specifies CASSPGTAYQETQYF.

The chain recombines TRBV4-1 with TRBJ1-3; D gene uncertain. This CDR3 region has 17 residues. The germline gives CDR1 MGHRA, CDR2 YSYEKL. Trimming took off 0 bases at V and 2 bases at J, with 14 bases between the two ends. The CDR3 DNA reads TGCGCCAGCAGCCAAGATTCCCCCTTTGGGGCTGGAAACACCATATATTTT. Encoded protein: CASSQDSPFGAGNTIYF.

A remark on this clonotype: Compared with germline, one end of the junction differs, possibly owing to a read error. The chain combines TRBV10-3 with TRBJ1-2; 7 bases align to TRBD1. Germline CDR1 is ENHRY and CDR2 is SYGVKD. This CDR3 is 15 amino acids long. The CDR3 loop reads CASSSLDRASYGYTF. CDR3 bases: TGTGCCAGCAGTTCCCTCGACAGGGCGAGCTATGGCTACACCTTC.

This clonotype occurred a few times. This chain joins TRBV19 and TRBJ2-6; 7 bases match TRBD1. CDR3 size: 16 residues. Germline lookup yields CDR1 LNHDA and CDR2 SQIVND (reference sequence). V gave up 7 bases and J gave up 0 bases; unmatched junction bases: 6. The CDR3 loop reads CASIGTEDSGANVLTF. The CDR3 bases are TGTGCCAGTATAGGGACAGAAGACTCTGGGGCCAACGTCCTGACTTTC. Full variable domain (missing parts from reference TRBV19 and TRBJ2-6): DGGITQSPKYLFRKEGQNVTLSCEQNLNHDAMYWYRQDPGQGLRLIYYSQIVNDFQKGDIAEGYSVSREKKESFPLTVTSAQKNPTAFYLCASIGTEDSGANVLTFGAGSRLTVL.

The J gene is TRBJ1-3, the V gene TRBV11-2; D remains ambiguous. This CDR3 is 13 amino acids long. Trimming stripped 4 bases from V and 7 bases from J, with 11 bases between. The germline gives CDR1 SGHAT, CDR2 FQNNGV. The chain's CDR3 is CASSSYIWNTIYF. CDR3 DNA: TGTGCCAGCAGCTCCTATATCTGGAACACCATATATTTT.

The chain is built from TRBV10-3 and TRBJ2-2; 9 nucleotides agree with TRBD1. This CDR3 has 16 residues. The germline V gene encodes CDR1 ENHRY and CDR2 SYGVKD. The V segment lost 8 bases and the J segment 5 bases; nucleotides outside the gene matches: 12. In DNA, the CDR3 is TGTGCCATCGGCGGGATGAGGACAGGGGATACCGGGGAGCTGTTTTTT. This encodes CAIGGMRTGDTGELFF.

This clonotype was counted at least ten times. In DNA form, the CDR3 reads TGCAGCGTGGCAGCGGCTACCGATACCGGGGAGCTGTTTTTT. Its protein is CSVAAATDTGELFF. The chain couples TRBV29-1 to TRBJ2-2, with a possible D match to TRBD2 (5 bases). Per germline, CDR1 SQVTM and CDR2 ANQGSEA. V was cut by 6 bases and J by 5 bases, with 16 bases left in between. The CDR3 consists of 14 residues.

This clonotype was recorded many times. This chain joins TRBV11-2 and TRBJ1-2; D unclear. The V and J ends lost 5 bases and 6 bases respectively, with 19 bases between them. Looked up from germline, CDR1 is SGHAT and CDR2 is FQNNGV. The CDR3 spans 15 residues. Here the CDR3 DNA reads TGTGCCAGCAGCGCCGGAGGTGGCAGGCAAAATGGCTACACCTTC. Its protein product is CASSAGGGRQNGYTF.

This clonotype was counted between two and nine times. The chain recombines TRBV4-1 with TRBJ1-6; D possibly corresponds to TRBD1 (5 bases). The V and J ends lost 0 bases and 6 bases respectively, with 12 bases between them. Germline CDR1 and CDR2: MGHRA and YSYEKL. This CDR3 region has 16 residues. In DNA form, the CDR3 reads TGCGCCAGCAGCCAAGATCCCGGGGCTACTAATTCACCCCTCCACTTT. Protein sequence: CASSQDPGATNSPLHF.

Turning to this clonotype: Because the CDR3 is missing its conserved closing phenylalanine or tryptophan, this is likely a read error. No DNA is shown, since the ends of the CDR3 on it are uncertain; the CDR3 is the one TCRdb lists. The chain employs TRBV5-1 and TRBJ2-5; TRBD1 was called by the table and not checked on the DNA. Per germline, CDR1 SGHRS and CDR2 YFSETQ. The CDR3 sequence runs 10 residues, both termini included. The CDR3 sequence: CASRAGQPNT.

The chain joins TRBV20-1 to TRBJ2-7; weak D call: TRBD1 (7 bases). Germline values: CDR1 DFQATT, CDR2 SNEGSKA (reference sequence). Between the trimmed V and J ends, which lost 0 bases and 2 bases, there was a span of 17 bases. CDR3 length: 16 amino acids. The CDR3 DNA reads TGCAGTGCTAGAGATTGGGGGGACAGTCCCCCCTACGAGCAGTACTTC. This encodes CSARDWGDSPPYEQYF.

As for this clonotype: A read error is possible here, since a much larger clone lies one base away. The chain carries TRBV7-8 and TRBJ2-6; D call uncertain. With 4 bases removed from V and 0 bases from J, the gap between germline ends came to 10 bases. Looked up from germline, CDR1 is SGHVS and CDR2 is FQNEAQ. The CDR3 extends over 16 amino acids. CDR3 loop: CASSYSINSGANVLTF. The CDR3 coding sequence is TGTGCCAGCAGCTATAGCATTAACTCTGGGGCCAACGTCCTGACTTTC.

This clonotype was counted only a few times. The CDR3 DNA reads TGTGCCAGCAGCTTCCTAGCGGGTTCCGGCGAGCAGTACTTC. The encoded protein is CASSFLAGSGEQYF. This chain uses TRBV7-2 with TRBJ2-7; 8 bases are a match to TRBD2. V shed 3 bases, J shed 6 bases, and the junction held 7 bases outside the gene matches. CDR3 length equals 14 residues. Germline V lookup: CDR1 SGHTA, CDR2 FQGNSA.